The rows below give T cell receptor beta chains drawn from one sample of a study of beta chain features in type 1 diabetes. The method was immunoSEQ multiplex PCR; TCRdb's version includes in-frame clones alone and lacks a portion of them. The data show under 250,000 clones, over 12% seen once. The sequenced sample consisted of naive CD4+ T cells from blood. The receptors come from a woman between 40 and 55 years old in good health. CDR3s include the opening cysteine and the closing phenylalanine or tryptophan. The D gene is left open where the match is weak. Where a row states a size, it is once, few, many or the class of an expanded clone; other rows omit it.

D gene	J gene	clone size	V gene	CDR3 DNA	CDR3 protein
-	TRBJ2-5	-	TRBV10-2	TGCGCCAGCAGTGAGCTACAAGAGACCCAGTACTTC	CASSELQETQYF
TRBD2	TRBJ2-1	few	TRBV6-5	TGTGCCAGCAGTGTAGGTAGCGGGGGGAGTGATGAGCAGTTCTTC	CASSVGSGGSDEQFF
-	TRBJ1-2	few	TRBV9	TGTGCCAGCAGCGTTAGCACCTCCTATGGCTACACCTTC	CASSVSTSYGYTF
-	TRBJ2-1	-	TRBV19	TGTGCCAGTCGGACTGACTCCTACAATGAGCAGTTCTTC	CASRTDSYNEQFF
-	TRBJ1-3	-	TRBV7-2	TGTGCCAGCAGACAAACGCGGGGGTATGGAAACACCATATATTTT	CASRQTRGYGNTIYF
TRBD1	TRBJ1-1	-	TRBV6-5	TGTGCCAGCAACTCAGGACAGGGGGCGGCTGAAGCTTTCTTT	CASNSGQGAAEAFF
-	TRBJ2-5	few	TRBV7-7	TGTGCCAGCAGCTTAGGCAGGGGAGAGACCCAGTACTTC	CASSLGRGETQYF
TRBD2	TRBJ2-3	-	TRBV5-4	TGTGCCAGCAGCATTCGACTAGCGGGGGGGCAAGATACGCAGTATTTT	CASSIRLAGGQDTQYF
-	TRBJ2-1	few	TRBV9	TGTGCCAGCAGCGTAGATTACAGAAGCTCCTACAATGAGCAGTTCTTC	CASSVDYRSSYNEQFF
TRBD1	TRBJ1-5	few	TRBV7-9	TGTGCCAGCAGCCCTTGGACAGGGCGAAATCAGCCCCAGCATTTT	CASSPWTGRNQPQHF
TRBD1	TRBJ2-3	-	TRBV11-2	TGTGCCAGCAGCCCACAGGGGGCGGAAGCAGATACGCAGTATTTT	CASSPQGAEADTQYF
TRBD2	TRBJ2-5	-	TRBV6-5	TGTGCCAGCAGTTACTGGCGGGGCGGGGGGGACGAGACCCAGTACTTC	CASSYWRGGGDETQYF
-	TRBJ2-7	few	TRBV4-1	TGCGCCAGCAGCCAAGATGACGGGGGCTACGAGCAGTACTTC	CASSQDDGGYEQYF
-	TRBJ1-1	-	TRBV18	TGTGCCAGCTCACCACCATGGCAGAGTGGGTCCCGAGGACAGGCTTTCTTT	CASSPPWQSGSRGQAFF
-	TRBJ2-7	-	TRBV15	TGTGCCACCAGCGGGGGGACCGGGGCCTACGAGCAGTACTTC	CATSGGTGAYEQYF
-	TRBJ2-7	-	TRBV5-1	TGCGCCAGCAGCTTGGGACAGAGCTACTACGAGCAGTACTTC	CASSLGQSYYEQYF
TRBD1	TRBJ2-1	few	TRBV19	TGTGCCAGTAGTATTTTCGGACAGGGGGCCCATTTTGGCAATGAGCAGTTCTTC	CASSIFGQGAHFGNEQFF
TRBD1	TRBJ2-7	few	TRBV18	TGTGCCAGCTCACCCGGACAGGGGGGGGACGAGCAGTACTTC	CASSPGQGGDEQYF
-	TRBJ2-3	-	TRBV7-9	TGTGCCAGCAGCTCCGGGACTAGCACAGATACGCAGTATTTT	CASSSGTSTDTQYF
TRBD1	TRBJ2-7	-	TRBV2	TGTGCCAGCAGTCGCGACAGGGGGCGCGAGCAGTACTTC	CASSRDRGREQYF
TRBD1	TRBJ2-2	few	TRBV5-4	TGTGCCAGCAGCTTGAGAGGGACAGGTTCCGGGGAGCTGTTTTTT	CASSLRGTGSGELFF
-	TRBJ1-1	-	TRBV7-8	TGTGCCAGCAGCTTACAGGGAACGAACACTGAAGCTTTCTTT	CASSLQGTNTEAFF
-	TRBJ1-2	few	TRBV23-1	TGCGCCAGCAGTCTACCTAACAGGGCCTCGGGTGGCTACACCTTC	CASSLPNRASGGYTF
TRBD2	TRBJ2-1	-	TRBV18	TGTGCCAGCTCACCACCCGGACTAGCGGGGGGGCTAAGTGAGCAGTTCTTC	CASSPPGLAGGLSEQFF
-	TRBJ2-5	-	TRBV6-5	TGTGCCAGCAGTTACTCGAGATTACGGGTCGGGACCCAGTACTTC	CASSYSRLRVGTQYF
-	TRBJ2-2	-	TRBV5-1	TGCGCCAGCAGCCCTTTGGGAGTCACCGGGGAGCTGTTTTTT	CASSPLGVTGELFF
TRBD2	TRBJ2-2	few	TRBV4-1	TGCGCCAGCAGCCTACTTGGCGGGACTAGCGGGGGGCTGAACACCGGGGAGCTGTTTTTT	CASSLLGGTSGGLNTGELFF
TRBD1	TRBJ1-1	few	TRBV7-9	TGTGCCAGCAGCGGAACAGGGGCGGGGAACACTGAAGCTTTCTTT	CASSGTGAGNTEAFF